The present T cell receptor (beta chain) was sequenced within a study of regulatory T cells in long-lasting Graves disease. Time point denoted: newly diagnosed GD, antithyroid drugs for less than 3 months. Preparation of the TCR library used RNA extracted from PBMCs. The authors drew 9 to 10 milliliters of peripheral blood into EDTA tubes. Arm-PCR of CDR3 regions and iRepertoire HTBI primers were the basis on which TCR beta libraries were built. Using its own MiXCR run on the multiplex PCR reads, TCRdb lists one record per CDR3 protein. The sample consists of roughly 500,000 distinct CDR3 sequences, about 14% of them appearing once. The CDR3 covers 14 residues. Germline V CDR1 and CDR2: SGHVS, FQNEAQ. Trimming removed 7 bases at V and 2 bases at J, with 12 bases between. These data were also filed under a second study, of T cells in Graves' hyperthyroidism and ophthalmopathy. As that report states: First-round RT-PCR targeting the TCR CDR3 was performed with the HTBI primer set.

Sequences were derived from peripheral blood mononuclear cells (PBMCs), sampled at new diagnosis, from a patient treated with antithyroid drugs. The TCR originated in a young man with Graves disease. This chain connects TRBV7-8 to TRBJ1-5; no definite D call. The CDR3 region has the DNA TGTGCCAGCACCGAATTCCAGGGCAATCAGCCCCAGCATTTT. It encodes CASTEFQGNQPQHF.